This T cell receptor beta chain was found in a study of early T cells in non-severe SARS-CoV-2 infection. Each CDR3 protein gets one entry after TCRdb re-called the 5' RACE reads with MiXCR. The table records 30,000 to 35,000 distinct CDR3 sequences, 6% to 7% of them present only once. CDR3 length: 16 residues. The ends lost 4 bases at V and 0 bases at J; junction bases unmatched: 5. CDR1 KGHDR and CDR2 SFDVKD come from the germline V gene. This clonotype has ten or more counts. The source of this sequence is an adult who was a healthcare worker with PCR-confirmed SARS-CoV-2 infection or an uninfected control (not recorded which). The rearrangement uses TRBV24-1 and TRBJ2-3; 8 bases line up with TRBD2. Sequenced: whole blood. This CDR3 reads CATSDLAGSSTDTQYF. The CDR3 DNA reads as TGTGCCACCAGTGACTTAGCGGGGAGTAGCACAGATACGCAGTATTTT.